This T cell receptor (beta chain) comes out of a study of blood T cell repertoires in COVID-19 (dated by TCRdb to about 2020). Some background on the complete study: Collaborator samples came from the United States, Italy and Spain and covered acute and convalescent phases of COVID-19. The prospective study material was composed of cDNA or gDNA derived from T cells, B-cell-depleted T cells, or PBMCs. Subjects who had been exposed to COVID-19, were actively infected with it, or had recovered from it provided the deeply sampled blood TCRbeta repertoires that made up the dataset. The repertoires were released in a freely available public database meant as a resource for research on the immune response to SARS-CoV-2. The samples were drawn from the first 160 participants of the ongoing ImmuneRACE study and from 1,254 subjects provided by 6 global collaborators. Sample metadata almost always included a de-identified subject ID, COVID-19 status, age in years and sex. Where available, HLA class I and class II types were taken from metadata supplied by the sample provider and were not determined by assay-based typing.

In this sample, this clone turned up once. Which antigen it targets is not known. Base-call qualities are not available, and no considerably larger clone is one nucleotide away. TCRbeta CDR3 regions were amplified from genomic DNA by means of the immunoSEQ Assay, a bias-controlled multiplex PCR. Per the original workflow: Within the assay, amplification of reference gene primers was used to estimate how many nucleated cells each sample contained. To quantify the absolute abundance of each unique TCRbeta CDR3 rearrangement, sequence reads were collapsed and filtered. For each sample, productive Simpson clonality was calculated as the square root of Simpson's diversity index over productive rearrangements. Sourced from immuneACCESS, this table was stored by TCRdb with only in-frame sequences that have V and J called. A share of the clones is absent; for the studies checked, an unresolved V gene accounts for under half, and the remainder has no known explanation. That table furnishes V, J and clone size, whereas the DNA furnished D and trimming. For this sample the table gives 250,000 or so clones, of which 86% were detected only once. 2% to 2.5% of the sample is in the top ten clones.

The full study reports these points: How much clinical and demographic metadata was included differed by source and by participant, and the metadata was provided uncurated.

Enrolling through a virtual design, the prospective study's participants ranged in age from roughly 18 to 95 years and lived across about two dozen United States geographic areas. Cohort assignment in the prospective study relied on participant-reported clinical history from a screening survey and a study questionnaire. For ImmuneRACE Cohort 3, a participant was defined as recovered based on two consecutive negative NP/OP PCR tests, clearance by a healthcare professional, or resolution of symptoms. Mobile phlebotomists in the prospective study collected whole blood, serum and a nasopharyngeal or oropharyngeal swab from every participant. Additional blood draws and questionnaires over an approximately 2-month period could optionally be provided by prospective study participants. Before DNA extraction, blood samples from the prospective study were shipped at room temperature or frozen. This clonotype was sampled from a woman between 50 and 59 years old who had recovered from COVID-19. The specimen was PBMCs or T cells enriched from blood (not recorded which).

The encoded CDR3 is CASSIWVAGGNEQFF. The DNA sequence follows: TGTGCCAGTAGTATATGGGTAGCGGGGGGCAATGAGCAGTTCTTC. In this chain, TRBV19 is recombined with TRBJ2-1, and TRBD2 aligns with 10 junction nucleotides. Here V drops 2 bases and J drops 6 bases, and the junction holds 4 bases not matched to any gene. CDR3 length: 15 amino acids, cysteine to phenylalanine. CDR3 DNA only is kept here, 45 bases in frame from base 1. The germline V gene (reference sequence) yields LNHDA for CDR1 and SQIVND for CDR2.